This T cell receptor (beta chain) derives from a study of T cell responses to AZD1222 COVID-19 vaccine. Study-level results: The study identified only six AZD1222 recipients as seropositive at baseline. The donor cohort was predominantly white British with a female majority, and clonal diversity may have been underestimated.

Second-dose schedules of about 4 or about 12 weeks were combined. Method: immunoSEQ multiplex PCR; TCRdb's copy keeps in-frame clones and lacks some. In the table there are over 85,000 clones, less than 85% of which are singletons. With respect to this clone: Its antigen is unidentified.

V was clipped by 4 bases and J by 4 bases, with 17 bases between them. Germline lookup yields CDR1 SQVTM and CDR2 ANQGSEA. The CDR3 covers 14 residues. The genes are TRBV29-1 and TRBJ2-7, with D perhaps TRBD2 (6 bases). The material was peripheral blood, obtained 28 days after the second AZD1222 dose. The sequence was obtained from an adult who received the AZD1222 COVID-19 vaccine. CDR3 bases: TGCAGCGTTGTTGGGTCTATGGGGGGATACGAGCAGTACTTC. Its protein is CSVVGSMGGYEQYF.